The 2 T cell receptor beta chains below come from one sample, sequenced in a study of T cells in Graves' hyperthyroidism and ophthalmopathy. Amplification yielded TCR beta CDR3 regions, with RNA transcripts as the source. HTBI primers were the set used in a first-round RT-PCR of the TCR CDR3. TCRdb ran MiXCR on the multiplex PCR reads and lists one entry per CDR3 protein. The sample lists hundreds of thousands of distinct CDR3 sequences, around 20% seen once, with more than 30% in the top ten. The source material was blood. All receptors derive from a man aged 30 to 45 with Graves' ophthalmopathy.

The chain combines TRBV7-2 with TRBJ2-3; D not certain. CDR3 length: 16 amino acids. Trimming stripped 1 base from V and 0 bases from J, with 11 bases between. Germline CDR1 and CDR2: SGHTA and FQGNSA. The CDR3 sequence: CASSLVRALSTDTQYF. The CDR3 DNA reads TGTGCCAGCAGCTTAGTAAGGGCTCTCAGCACAGATACGCAGTATTTT.

Many counts were recorded for this clonotype. The chain employs TRBV3-1 and TRBJ2-5; D is unresolved. The CDR3 covers 13 residues. Germline values: CDR1 LGHDT, CDR2 YNNKEL (reference sequence). V was pared by 2 bases and J by 4 bases, with 8 bases between. The CDR3 is CASSQNRRETQYF. CDR3 DNA sequence: TGTGCCAGCAGCCAAAACCGAAGAGAGACCCAGTACTTC.